These 19 T cell receptor beta chains share one sample of origin, sequenced in a study of Ad26.COV2.S vaccination and SARS-CoV-2 variants (dated by TCRdb to about 2021). The time point label, read with the paper, signifies: individuals recovered from natural SARS-CoV-2 infection. To prepare the library, the immunoSEQ multiplex PCR assay was applied. Not all clones reach the TCRdb copy of this immuneACCESS table, which keeps in-frame sequences only. Checked studies attribute under half of the gap to unresolved V genes and leave the rest unexplained. Counted in this sample were some 180,000 clones; roughly 89% of them appeared once. More than 4.5% of the sample is in the top ten clones. The specimen comprised peripheral blood, sampled after recovery from COVID-19. The receptor set was obtained from a human donor who had recovered from COVID-19.

There are a few counts of this clone. This rearrangement joins TRBV5-8 to TRBJ1-5; D remains unclear. The CDR3 length is 17 residues. Deletions cut 0 bases from V and 0 bases from J, with 13 bases between. Germline lookup yields CDR1 SGHTS and CDR2 YDEGEE. Here the CDR3 reads CASSLALAVDSNQPQHF. In DNA form, the CDR3 reads TGTGCCAGCAGCTTGGCCTTGGCCGTGGATAGCAATCAGCCCCAGCATTTT.

The genes are TRBV5-5 and TRBJ2-7; D is unresolved. CDR1 is SGHKS, CDR2 YYEKEE, per germline (reference sequence). Trimming took off 3 bases at V and 1 base at J, with 11 bases between the two ends. This CDR3 region has 14 residues. The CDR3 coding sequence is TGTGCCAGCAGCTACCACCTGTCGTCCTACGAGCAGTACTTC. This translates into CASSYHLSSYEQYF. The variable domain in full, completed from reference TRBV5-5 and TRBJ2-7, reads DAGVTQSPTHLIKTRGQQVTLRCSPISGHKSVSWYQQVLGQGPQFIFQYYEKEERGRGNFPDRFSARQFPNYSSELNVNALLLGDSALYLCASSYHLSSYEQYFGPGTRLTVT.

This chain joins TRBV7-8 and TRBJ2-1, with D uncertain. Germline V lookup: CDR1 SGHVS, CDR2 FQNEAQ. V lost 7 bases and J lost 0, with 10 bases in between. The CDR3 has 14 amino acids. The CDR3 here is CASTRLGSYNEQFF. DNA for the CDR3: TGTGCCAGCACCAGGCTGGGCTCCTACAATGAGCAGTTCTTC.

Here the CDR3 DNA reads TGTGCCAGCAGCCTTGTTGCGGAGGGAGAGACCCAGTACTTC. This translates into CASSLVAEGETQYF. This chain connects TRBV5-4 to TRBJ2-5; possibly TRBD2 for D (6 bases). The V end was cut by 4 bases, the J end by 4 bases, with 14 bases between. The CDR3 length is 14 residues. Germline V gives CDR1 SGHNT, CDR2 YYREEE (reference sequence). Looking up the rest from reference TRBV5-4 and TRBJ2-5 gives the full variable domain: ETGVTQSPTHLIKTRGQQVTLRCSSQSGHNTVSWYQQALGQGPQFIFQYYREEENGRGNFPPRFSGLQFPNYSSELNVNALELDDSALYLCASSLVAEGETQYFGPGTRLLVL.

The genes are TRBV25-1 and TRBJ2-7; D unresolved. The CDR3 is 13 residues long. Trimming took off 6 bases at V and 2 bases at J, with 11 bases between the two ends. CDR1 is MGHDK and CDR2 is SYGVNS in the germline V gene. The CDR3 bases are TGTGCCAGCAGACCGGCTGGTGCCTACGAGCAGTACTTC. Residues: CASRPAGAYEQYF.

J is TRBJ2-5 and V is TRBV3-1 (or the pseudogene TRBV3-2); 8 bases are a match to TRBD2. The germline V gene has CDR1 LGHDT and CDR2 YNNKEL (reference sequence). The junction had 13 bases not matched to a gene; V was cut back by 6 bases and J by 1 base. CDR3 length: 17 residues. CDR3 residues: CASSRARAGALQETQYF. In nucleotides, the CDR3 is TGTGCCAGCAGTCGAGCCCGAGCGGGGGCTCTCCAAGAGACCCAGTACTTC.

The rearrangement uses TRBV7-2 and TRBJ2-7; D call uncertain. The CDR3 is made up of 15 amino acids. V lost 3 bases to trimming and J lost 10 bases, with 22 bases between them. CDR1 is SGHTA, CDR2 FQGNSA, per germline. CDR3 nucleotides: TGTGCCAGCAGCTTCCGTCCTGATGCCACTACGAGACAGTACTTC. Translation: CASSFRPDATTRQYF.

V gene TRBV4-2 combines with J gene TRBJ2-1; weak D call: TRBD2 (5 bases). The CDR3 contains 16 residues. V was cut by 5 bases and J by 2 bases, with 16 bases left in between. CDR1 is LGHNA, CDR2 YNFKEQ, per germline. The CDR3 DNA is TGTGCCAGCAGCTCGCGGGCTGGGCGAGCCTACAATGAGCAGTTCTTC. Residues: CASSSRAGRAYNEQFF.

J is TRBJ2-7 and V is TRBV7-2, with 9 nucleotides matching TRBD2. V lost 2 bases, J lost 5 bases, and 10 bases stayed unmatched. The CDR3 spans 16 residues. The germline V gene encodes CDR1 SGHTA and CDR2 FQGNSA. The CDR3 DNA follows: TGTGCCAGCAGCTTAATATGGGTAGCGGGAGAGAACGAGCAGTACTTC. Translation gives CASSLIWVAGENEQYF.

The rearrangement links TRBV4-2 to TRBJ1-5; no clear D gene. There are 13 residues in the CDR3. Germline V gene lookup returns CDR1 LGHNA and CDR2 YNFKEQ. V lost 1 base to trimming and J lost 7 bases, with 8 bases between them. CDR3 loop: CASSQGSGQPQHF. CDR3 sequence (DNA): TGTGCCAGCAGCCAAGGCTCGGGGCAGCCCCAGCATTTT.

This chain uses TRBV5-1 with TRBJ1-1, with 7 bases identical to TRBD1. V was pared by 5 bases and J by 1 base, with 5 bases of the junction left unmatched. CDR3 size: 14 residues. Germline-derived CDR1 and CDR2 are SGHRS and YFSETQ. CDR3 sequence reads: CASSFTGANTEAFF. CDR3 nucleotide sequence: TGCGCCAGCAGTTTCACAGGGGCGAACACTGAAGCTTTCTTT.

Concerning this clone itself: One end of the junction does not line up with germline, which may come from a read error. The chain employs TRBV2 and TRBJ2-7; D is perhaps TRBD2 (6 bases). This CDR3 region has 11 residues. Germline CDR1 and CDR2: SNHLY and FYNNEI. CDR3 amino acids: CASSEIRGGSF. The DNA of the CDR3 is TGTGCCAGCAGTGAAATAAGGGGAGGAAGCTTC.

This clone was counted a single time. This chain links TRBV3-1 (or the pseudogene TRBV3-2) with TRBJ2-7; no definite D call. Trimming took off 0 bases at V and 4 bases at J, with 19 bases between the two ends. This CDR3 spans 17 amino acids. Germline V gene lookup returns CDR1 LGHDT and CDR2 YNNKEL (reference sequence). The CDR3 bases are TGTGCCAGCAGCCAAGATCGCAGTAGTAGCCTCCCTTACGAGCAGTACTTC. Its translation is CASSQDRSSSLPYEQYF.

The chain couples TRBV29-1 to TRBJ2-5, with a weak D call TRBD2 (6 bases). This CDR3 comprises 13 residues. Germline V gene data show CDR1 as SQVTM and CDR2 as ANQGSEA. V dropped 8 bases and J dropped 2 bases, with 15 bases sitting between them. CDR3 protein: CSTDLGGQETQYF. The CDR3 coding sequence is TGCAGCACTGATTTGGGGGGACAAGAGACCCAGTACTTC. Drawing the rest from reference TRBV29-1 and TRBJ2-5, the complete variable domain is SAVISQKPSRDICQRGTSLTIQCQVDSQVTMMFWYRQQPGQSLTLIATANQGSEATYESGFVIDKFPISRPNLTFSTLTVSNMSPEDSSIYLCSTDLGGQETQYFGPGTRLLVL.

This clone came up a few times. V and J are TRBV28 and TRBJ1-5, with TRBD1 as a possible D gene (6 bases). Germline lookup yields CDR1 MDHEN and CDR2 SYDVKM. The CDR3 consists of 13 residues. V gave up 3 bases and J gave up 6 bases, with 9 bases separating them. CDR3 in DNA: TGTGCCAGCAGTTTCACAGGGACTCAGCCCCAGCATTTT. Translating gives CASSFTGTQPQHF.

Written as DNA, the CDR3 is TGTGCTAGTGGGGACGGAGCGGGATCTGACAATGAGCAGTTCTTC. It yields the protein CASGDGAGSDNEQFF. The chain recombines TRBV12-5 with TRBJ2-1, with TRBD2 identical over 7 bases. The CDR3 runs to 15 residues. With 6 bases clipped from V and 5 bases from J, the junction kept 10 bases outside the gene matches. Germline assignment: CDR1 LGHNT and CDR2 FRNRAP.

The rearrangement links TRBV27 to TRBJ2-5, with D possibly matching TRBD1 (5 bases). Trimming removed 5 bases at V and 4 bases at J, with 14 bases between. The CDR3 extends over 14 amino acids. Germline V gene sequence: CDR1 MNHEY, CDR2 SMNVEV (reference sequence). The CDR3 protein is CASSHADRGETQYF. The DNA for the CDR3 is TGTGCCAGCAGTCATGCCGACAGAGGAGAGACCCAGTACTTC.

The chain recombines TRBV6-1 with TRBJ2-1, with a weak D call TRBD2 (6 bases). Between the trimmed V and J ends, which lost 2 bases and 4 bases, there was a span of 12 bases. The CDR3 is made up of 15 amino acids. The germline CDR1 and CDR2 sequences are MNHNS and SASEGT. The CDR3 DNA follows: TGTGCCAGCAGTGAACTGAGCGGGTCTTACAATGAGCAGTTCTTC. Amino acid sequence: CASSELSGSYNEQFF.

The rearrangement links TRBV6-4 to TRBJ1-2, with TRBD1 as a possible D gene (5 bases). V was trimmed by 5 bases and J by 5 bases, leaving 18 bases between them. The CDR3 spans 15 residues. From germline, CDR1 is MRHNA and CDR2 SNTAGT. The CDR3 here is CASSPRQNSHYGYTF. As DNA, the CDR3 is TGTGCCAGCAGTCCCCGACAGAACAGCCATTATGGCTACACCTTC.